This TCR beta chain came from a study of T cell responses to AZD1222 COVID-19 vaccine. Sequenced by immunoSEQ multiplex PCR; TCRdb stores in-frame clones only, minus some. The sample carries some 180,000 clones, approximately 92% recorded once. The CDR3 runs 14 residues. Per germline, CDR1 MNHEY and CDR2 SMNVEV (reference sequence). The V gene lost 7 bases and the J gene lost 4 bases, with 14 bases spanning the gap. About this clone: Its target is unknown.

Overall study results and limits: The donors showed a predominance of white British ancestry and of females, with possible underestimation of clonal diversity. After the peak T cell response, and only then, were repertoires sampled.

The specimen was peripheral blood, collected 28 days after the second dose of the MenACWY control vaccine. The chain combines TRBV27 with TRBJ1-3; a weak D match, TRBD1 (6 bases). The TCR was taken from an adult who received the MenACWY meningococcal vaccine as a control. The chain's CDR3 is CASTYRAYGNTIYF. The CDR3 DNA is TGTGCCAGCACCTACAGGGCTTACGGAAACACCATATATTTT.